What follows describes a single T cell receptor beta chain. Its antigen is unknown. TCRdb keeps only in-frame clones here, not all; method: immunoSEQ multiplex PCR. The sample records roughly 48,000 clones, over 50% being singletons. Around day 10 of culture, CD4+ T cells were separated out. This entry is derived from a study of vaccination effects on CD4 cells after COVID-19. Across the whole study: Participants received two doses of either the BNT162b2 or mRNA-1273 vaccine.

Whole-study results and caveats: Late after vaccination, infection- and vaccine-induced clones showed marked clonal contraction.

This receptor was taken from a human donor who received a COVID-19 vaccine. The input for sequencing was CD4+ T cells from PBMCs cultured without peptide, taken before COVID-19 vaccination.

The CDR3 loop reads CAWRGTPKETQYF. The CDR3 DNA sequence: TGTGCCTGGAGAGGGACACCTAAAGAGACCCAGTACTTC. This chain uses TRBV30 with TRBJ2-5; TRBD1 might be the D (6 bases). The germline gives CDR1 GTSNPN, CDR2 SVGIG (reference sequence). There are 13 residues in the CDR3. Trimming removed 3 bases at V and 3 bases at J, with 11 bases between.